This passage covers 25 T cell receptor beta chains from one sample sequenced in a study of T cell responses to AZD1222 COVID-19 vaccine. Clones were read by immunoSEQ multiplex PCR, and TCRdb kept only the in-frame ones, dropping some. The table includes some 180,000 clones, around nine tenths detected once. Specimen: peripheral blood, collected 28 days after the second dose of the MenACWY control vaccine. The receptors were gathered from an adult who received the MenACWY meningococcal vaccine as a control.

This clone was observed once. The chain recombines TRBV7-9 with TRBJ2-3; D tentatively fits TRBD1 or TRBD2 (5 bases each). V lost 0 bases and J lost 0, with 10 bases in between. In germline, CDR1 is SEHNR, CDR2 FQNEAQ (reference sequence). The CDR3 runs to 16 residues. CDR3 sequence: CASSLAAGASTDTQYF. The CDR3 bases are TGTGCCAGCAGCTTAGCTGCCGGGGCCAGCACAGATACGCAGTATTTT.

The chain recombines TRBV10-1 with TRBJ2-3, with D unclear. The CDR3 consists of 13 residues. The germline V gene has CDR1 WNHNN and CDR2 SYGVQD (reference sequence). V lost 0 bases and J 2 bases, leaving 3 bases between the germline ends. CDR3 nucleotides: TGCGCCAGCAGTGAGTCGTTCACAGATACGCAGTATTTT. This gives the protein CASSESFTDTQYF.

The CDR3 loop is CASRQDSMISYEQYF. The CDR3 DNA sequence: TGCGCCAGCAGACAGGACAGTATGATTTCCTACGAGCAGTACTTC. V is TRBV5-1 and J is TRBJ2-7, with TRBD1 as a possible D gene (6 bases). CDR1 is SGHRS and CDR2 is YFSETQ in the germline V gene. V shed 5 bases and J shed 1 base, with 16 bases lying between them. This CDR3 contains 15 residues.

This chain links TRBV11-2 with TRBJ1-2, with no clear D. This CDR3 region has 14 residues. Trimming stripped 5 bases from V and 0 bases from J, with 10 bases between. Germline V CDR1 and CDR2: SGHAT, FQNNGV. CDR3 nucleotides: TGTGCCAGCAGCACCGTTATCACTAACTATGGCTACACCTTC. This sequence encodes CASSTVITNYGYTF.

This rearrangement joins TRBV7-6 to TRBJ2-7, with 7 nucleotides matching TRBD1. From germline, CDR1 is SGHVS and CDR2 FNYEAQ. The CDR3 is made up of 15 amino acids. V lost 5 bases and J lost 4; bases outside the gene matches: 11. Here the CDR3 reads CASSQEAGGQYEQYF. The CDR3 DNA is TGTGCCAGCAGCCAAGAGGCAGGGGGACAATACGAGCAGTACTTC.

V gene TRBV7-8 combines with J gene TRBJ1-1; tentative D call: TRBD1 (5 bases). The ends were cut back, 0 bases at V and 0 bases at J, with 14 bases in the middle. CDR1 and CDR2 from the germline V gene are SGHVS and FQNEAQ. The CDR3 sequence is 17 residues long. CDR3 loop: CASSLALGRGLNTEAFF. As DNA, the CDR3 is TGTGCCAGCAGCTTAGCGCTGGGGCGGGGACTGAACACTGAAGCTTTCTTT.

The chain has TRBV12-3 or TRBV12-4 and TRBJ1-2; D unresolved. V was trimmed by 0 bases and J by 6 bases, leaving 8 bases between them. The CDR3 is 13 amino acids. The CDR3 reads CASSLARTHGYTF. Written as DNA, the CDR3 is TGTGCCAGCAGTTTAGCCCGGACCCATGGCTACACCTTC.

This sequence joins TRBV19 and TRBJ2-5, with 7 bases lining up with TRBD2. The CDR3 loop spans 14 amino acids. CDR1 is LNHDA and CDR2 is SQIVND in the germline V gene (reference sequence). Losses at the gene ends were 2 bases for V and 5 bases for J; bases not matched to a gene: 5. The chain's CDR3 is CASSITREGETQYF. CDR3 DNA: TGTGCCAGTAGTATAACCAGGGAGGGGGAGACCCAGTACTTC.

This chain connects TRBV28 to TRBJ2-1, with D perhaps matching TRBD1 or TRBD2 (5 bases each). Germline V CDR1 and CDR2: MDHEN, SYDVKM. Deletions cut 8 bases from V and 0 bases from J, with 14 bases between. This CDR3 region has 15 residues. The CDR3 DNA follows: TGTGCCAGCCGAGGGACGCTAAGCTCCTACAATGAGCAGTTCTTC. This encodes CASRGTLSSYNEQFF.

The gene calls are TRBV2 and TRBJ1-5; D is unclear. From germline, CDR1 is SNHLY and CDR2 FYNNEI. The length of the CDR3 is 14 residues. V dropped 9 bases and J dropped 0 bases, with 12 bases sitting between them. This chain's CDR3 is CASDIWNSNQPQHF. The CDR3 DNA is TGTGCCAGTGACATCTGGAATAGCAATCAGCCCCAGCATTTT.

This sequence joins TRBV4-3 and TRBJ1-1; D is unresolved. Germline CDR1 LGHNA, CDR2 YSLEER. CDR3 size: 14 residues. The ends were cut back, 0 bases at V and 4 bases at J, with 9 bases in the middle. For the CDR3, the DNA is TGCGCCAGCAGCCAAGACTGGAGGGCCACTGAAGCTTTCTTT. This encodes CASSQDWRATEAFF.

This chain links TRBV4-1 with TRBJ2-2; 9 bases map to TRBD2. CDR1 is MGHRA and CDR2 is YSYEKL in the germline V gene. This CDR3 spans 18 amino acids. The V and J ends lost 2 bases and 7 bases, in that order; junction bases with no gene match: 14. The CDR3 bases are TGCGCCAGCAGCCAACCCGGCGGGAGGGCCCTAGGGATCGGGGAGCTGTTTTTT. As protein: CASSQPGGRALGIGELFF.

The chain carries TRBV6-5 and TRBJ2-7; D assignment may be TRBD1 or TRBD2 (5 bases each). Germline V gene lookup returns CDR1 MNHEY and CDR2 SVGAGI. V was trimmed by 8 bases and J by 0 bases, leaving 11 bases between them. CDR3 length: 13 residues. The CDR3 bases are TGTGCCAGCGGGGACGTGATCTCCTACGAGCAGTACTTC. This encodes CASGDVISYEQYF.

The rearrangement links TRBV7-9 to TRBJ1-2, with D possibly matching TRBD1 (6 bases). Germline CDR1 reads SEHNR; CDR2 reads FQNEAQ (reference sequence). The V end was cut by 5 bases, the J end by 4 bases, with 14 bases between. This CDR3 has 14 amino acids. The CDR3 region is CASSLAGVVYGYTF. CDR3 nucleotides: TGTGCCAGCAGCCTGGCAGGGGTGGTCTATGGCTACACCTTC.

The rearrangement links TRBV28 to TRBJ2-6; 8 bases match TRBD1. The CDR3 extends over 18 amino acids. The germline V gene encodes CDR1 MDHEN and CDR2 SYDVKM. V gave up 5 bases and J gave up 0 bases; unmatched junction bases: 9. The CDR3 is CASSVTGAFLSGANVLTF. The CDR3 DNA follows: TGTGCCAGCAGTGTGACAGGGGCATTCCTCTCTGGGGCCAACGTCCTGACTTTC.

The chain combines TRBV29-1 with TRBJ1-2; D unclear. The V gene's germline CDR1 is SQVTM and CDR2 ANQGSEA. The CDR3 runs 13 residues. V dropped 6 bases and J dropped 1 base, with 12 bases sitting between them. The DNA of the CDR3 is TGCAGCGTCCGCGGAGGATTTAACTATGGCTACACCTTC. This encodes CSVRGGFNYGYTF.

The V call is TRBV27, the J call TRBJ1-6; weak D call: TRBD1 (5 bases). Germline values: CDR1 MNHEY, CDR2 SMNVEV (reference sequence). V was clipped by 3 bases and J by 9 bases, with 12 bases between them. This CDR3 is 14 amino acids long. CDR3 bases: TGTGCCAGCAGTTTGGAGGGGCACGCTTCACCCCTCCACTTT. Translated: CASSLEGHASPLHF.

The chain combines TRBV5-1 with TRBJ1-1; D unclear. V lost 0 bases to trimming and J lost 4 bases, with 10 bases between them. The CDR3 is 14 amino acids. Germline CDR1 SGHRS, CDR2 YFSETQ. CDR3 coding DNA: TGCGCCAGCAGCTTGGCCTCGGGGAGCACTGAAGCTTTCTTT. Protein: CASSLASGSTEAFF.

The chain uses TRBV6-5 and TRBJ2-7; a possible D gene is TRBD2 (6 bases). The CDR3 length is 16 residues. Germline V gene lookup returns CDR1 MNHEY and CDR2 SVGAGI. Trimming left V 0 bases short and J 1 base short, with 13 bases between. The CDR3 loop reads CASSYSQGLRSYEQYF. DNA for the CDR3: TGTGCCAGCAGTTACTCCCAGGGACTGAGGTCCTACGAGCAGTACTTC.

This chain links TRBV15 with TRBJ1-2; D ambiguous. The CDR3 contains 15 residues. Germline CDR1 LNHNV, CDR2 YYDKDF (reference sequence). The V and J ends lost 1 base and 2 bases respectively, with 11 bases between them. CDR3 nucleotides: TGTGCCACCAGCAGAGGAGGAGAGGGAAACTATGGCTACACCTTC. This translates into CATSRGGEGNYGYTF.

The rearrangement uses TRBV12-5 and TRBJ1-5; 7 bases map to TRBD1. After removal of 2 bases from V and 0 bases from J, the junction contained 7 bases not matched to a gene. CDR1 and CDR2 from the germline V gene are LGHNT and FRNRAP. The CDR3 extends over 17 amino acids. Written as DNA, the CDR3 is TGTGCTAGTGGTTTGAATATGGGACAGACTAGCAATCAGCCCCAGCATTTT. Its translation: CASGLNMGQTSNQPQHF.

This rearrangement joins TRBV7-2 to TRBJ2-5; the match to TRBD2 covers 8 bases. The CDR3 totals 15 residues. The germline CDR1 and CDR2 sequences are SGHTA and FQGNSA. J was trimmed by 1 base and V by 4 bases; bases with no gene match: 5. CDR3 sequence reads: CASSSRTSTQETQYF. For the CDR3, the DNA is TGTGCCAGCAGCTCGAGGACTAGCACCCAAGAGACCCAGTACTTC.

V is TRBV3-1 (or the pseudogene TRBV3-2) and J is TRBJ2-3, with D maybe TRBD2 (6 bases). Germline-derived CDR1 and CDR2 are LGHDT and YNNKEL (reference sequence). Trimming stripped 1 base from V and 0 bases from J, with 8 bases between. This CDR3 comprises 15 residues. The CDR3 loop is CASSQGGISTDTQYF. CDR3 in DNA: TGTGCCAGCAGCCAAGGCGGGATTAGCACAGATACGCAGTATTTT.

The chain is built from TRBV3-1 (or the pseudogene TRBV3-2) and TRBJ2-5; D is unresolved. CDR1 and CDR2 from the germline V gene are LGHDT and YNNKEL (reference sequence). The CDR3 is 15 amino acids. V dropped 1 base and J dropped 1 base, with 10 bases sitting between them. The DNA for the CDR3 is TGTGCCAGCAGCCAAGCCCCCAGCGTCCAAGAGACCCAGTACTTC. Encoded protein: CASSQAPSVQETQYF.

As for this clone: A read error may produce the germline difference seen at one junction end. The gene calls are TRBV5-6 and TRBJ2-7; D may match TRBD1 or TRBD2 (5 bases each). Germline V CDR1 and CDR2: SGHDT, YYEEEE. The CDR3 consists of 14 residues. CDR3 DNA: TGTGTCAGCAGCGGCTCGCCAGGGAGTTACGAGCAGTACTTC. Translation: CVSSGSPGSYEQYF.